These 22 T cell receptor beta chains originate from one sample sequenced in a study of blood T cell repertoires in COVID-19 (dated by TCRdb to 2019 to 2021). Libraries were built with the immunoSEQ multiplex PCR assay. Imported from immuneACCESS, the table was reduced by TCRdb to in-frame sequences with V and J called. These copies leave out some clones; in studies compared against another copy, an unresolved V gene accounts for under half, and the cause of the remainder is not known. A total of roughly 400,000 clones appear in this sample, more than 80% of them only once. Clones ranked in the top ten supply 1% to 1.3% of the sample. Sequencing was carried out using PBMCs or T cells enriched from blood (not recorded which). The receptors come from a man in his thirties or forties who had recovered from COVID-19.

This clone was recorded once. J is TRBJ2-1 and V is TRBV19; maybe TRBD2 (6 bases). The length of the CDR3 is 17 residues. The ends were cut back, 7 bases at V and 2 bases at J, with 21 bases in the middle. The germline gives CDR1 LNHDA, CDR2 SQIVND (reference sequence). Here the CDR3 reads CASTSRMSGRPYNEQFF. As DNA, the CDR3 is TGTGCCAGTACTTCCCGGATGTCCGGGAGACCCTACAATGAGCAGTTCTTC.

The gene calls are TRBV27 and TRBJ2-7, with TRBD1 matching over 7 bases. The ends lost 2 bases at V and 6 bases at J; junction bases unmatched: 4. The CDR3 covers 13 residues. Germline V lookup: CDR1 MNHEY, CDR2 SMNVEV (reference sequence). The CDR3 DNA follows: TGTGCCAGCAGTTTAAGGGGGCTTGGCGAGCAGTACTTC. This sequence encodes CASSLRGLGEQYF.

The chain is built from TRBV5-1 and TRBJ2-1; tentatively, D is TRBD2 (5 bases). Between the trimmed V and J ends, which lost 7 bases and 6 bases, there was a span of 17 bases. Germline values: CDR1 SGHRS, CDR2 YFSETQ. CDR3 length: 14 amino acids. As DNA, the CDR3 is TGCGCCAGCCGCGCCCTGCGGGCAGCCAATGAGCAGTTCTTC. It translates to CASRALRAANEQFF. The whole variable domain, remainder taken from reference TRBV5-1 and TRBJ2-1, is KAGVTQTPRYLIKTRGQQVTLSCSPISGHRSVSWYQQTPGQGLQFLFEYFSETQRNKGNFPGRFSGRQFSNSRSEMNVSTLELGDSALYLCASRALRAANEQFFGPGTRLTVL.

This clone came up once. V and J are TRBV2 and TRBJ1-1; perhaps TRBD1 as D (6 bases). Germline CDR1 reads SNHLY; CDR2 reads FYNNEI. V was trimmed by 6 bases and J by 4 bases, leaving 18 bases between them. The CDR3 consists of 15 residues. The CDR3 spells CASRTHGGASTEAFF. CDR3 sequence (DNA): TGTGCCAGCAGGACACATGGGGGGGCTAGCACTGAAGCTTTCTTT.

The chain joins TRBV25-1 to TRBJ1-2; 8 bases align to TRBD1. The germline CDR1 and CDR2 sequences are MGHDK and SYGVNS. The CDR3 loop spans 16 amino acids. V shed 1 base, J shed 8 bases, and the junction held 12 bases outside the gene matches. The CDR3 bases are TGTGCCAGCAGTGAATTATTGGGTCAGGGGGCGCGGGGCTACACCTTC. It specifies CASSELLGQGARGYTF.

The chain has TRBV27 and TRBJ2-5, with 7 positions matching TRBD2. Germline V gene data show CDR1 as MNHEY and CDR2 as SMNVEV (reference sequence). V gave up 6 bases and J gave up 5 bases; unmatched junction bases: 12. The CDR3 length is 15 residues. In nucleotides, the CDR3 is TGTGCCAGCAGATCCCTAACGGGAGGAGCGGAGACCCAGTACTTC. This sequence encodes CASRSLTGGAETQYF.

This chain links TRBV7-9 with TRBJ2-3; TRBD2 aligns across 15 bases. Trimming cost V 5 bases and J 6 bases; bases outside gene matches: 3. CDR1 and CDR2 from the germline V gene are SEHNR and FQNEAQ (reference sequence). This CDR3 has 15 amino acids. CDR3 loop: CASSPGTSGGDTQYF. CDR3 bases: TGTGCCAGCAGCCCCGGGACTAGCGGGGGGGATACGCAGTATTTT. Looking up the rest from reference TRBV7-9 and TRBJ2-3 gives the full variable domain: DTGVSQNPRHKITKRGQNVTFRCDPISEHNRLYWYRQTLGQGPEFLTYFQNEAQLEKSRLLSDRFSAERPKGSFSTLEIQRTEQGDSAMYLCASSPGTSGGDTQYFGPGTRLTVL.

The CDR3 here is CASIQGGGGSSYNEQFF. Written as DNA, the CDR3 is TGTGCCAGCATCCAGGGCGGAGGCGGGAGCTCCTACAATGAGCAGTTCTTC. This chain links TRBV28 with TRBJ2-1; 7 positions agree with TRBD2. Looked up from germline, CDR1 is MDHEN and CDR2 is SYDVKM. This CDR3 is built from 17 residues. V trimming: 7 bases; J trimming: 0 bases; junction bases outside the gene matches: 12.

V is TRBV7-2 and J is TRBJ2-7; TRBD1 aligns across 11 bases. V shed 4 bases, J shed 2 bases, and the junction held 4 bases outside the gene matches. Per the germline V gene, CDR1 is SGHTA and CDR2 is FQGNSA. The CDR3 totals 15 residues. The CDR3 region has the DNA TGTGCCAGCAGCTCCGGGACAGGGGGAGCCTACGAGCAGTACTTC. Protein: CASSSGTGGAYEQYF.

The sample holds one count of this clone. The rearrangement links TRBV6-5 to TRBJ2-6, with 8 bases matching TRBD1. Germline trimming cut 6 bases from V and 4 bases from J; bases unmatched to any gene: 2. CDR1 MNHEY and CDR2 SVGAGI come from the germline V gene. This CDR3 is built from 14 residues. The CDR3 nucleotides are TGTGCCAGCAGGACAGGGGTAGGGGCCAACGTCCTGACTTTC. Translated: CASRTGVGANVLTF.

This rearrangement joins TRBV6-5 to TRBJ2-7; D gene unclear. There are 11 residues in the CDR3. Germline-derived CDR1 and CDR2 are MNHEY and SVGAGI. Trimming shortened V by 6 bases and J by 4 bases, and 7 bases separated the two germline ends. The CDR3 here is CASRMTYEQYF. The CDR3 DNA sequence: TGTGCCAGCAGAATGACTTACGAGCAGTACTTC.

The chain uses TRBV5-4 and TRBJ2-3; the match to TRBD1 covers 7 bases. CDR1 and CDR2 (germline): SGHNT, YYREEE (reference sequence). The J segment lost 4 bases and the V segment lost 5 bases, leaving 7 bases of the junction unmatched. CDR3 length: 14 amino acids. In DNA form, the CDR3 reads TGTGCCAGCAGTCAACGACAGGGCCCAGATACGCAGTATTTT. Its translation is CASSQRQGPDTQYF.

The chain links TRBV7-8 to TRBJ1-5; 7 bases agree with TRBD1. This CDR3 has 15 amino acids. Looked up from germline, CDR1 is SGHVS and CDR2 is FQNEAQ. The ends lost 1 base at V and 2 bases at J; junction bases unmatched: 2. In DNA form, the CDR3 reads TGTGCCAGCAGCTTAGGAGGACAGGGCAATCAGCCCCAGCATTTT. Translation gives CASSLGGQGNQPQHF.

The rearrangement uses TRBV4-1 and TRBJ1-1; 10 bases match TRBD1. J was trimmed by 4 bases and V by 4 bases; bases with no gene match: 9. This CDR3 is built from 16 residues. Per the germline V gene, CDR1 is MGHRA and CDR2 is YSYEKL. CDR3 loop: CASSRGQGVLVTEAFF. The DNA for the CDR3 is TGCGCCAGCAGCCGTGGACAGGGGGTTTTAGTCACTGAAGCTTTCTTT.

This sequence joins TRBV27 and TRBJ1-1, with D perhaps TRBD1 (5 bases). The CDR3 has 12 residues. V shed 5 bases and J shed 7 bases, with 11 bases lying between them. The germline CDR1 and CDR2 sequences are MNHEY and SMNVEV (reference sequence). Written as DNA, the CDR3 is TGTGCCAGCAGTGGCGACAGCCTTGAAGCTTTCTTT. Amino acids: CASSGDSLEAFF.

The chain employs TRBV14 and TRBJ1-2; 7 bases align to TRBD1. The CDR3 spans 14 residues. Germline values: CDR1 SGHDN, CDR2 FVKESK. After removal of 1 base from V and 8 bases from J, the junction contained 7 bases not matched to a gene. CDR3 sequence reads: CASSQAQTGKGYTF. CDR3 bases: TGTGCCAGCAGCCAAGCCCAGACAGGGAAAGGCTACACCTTC.

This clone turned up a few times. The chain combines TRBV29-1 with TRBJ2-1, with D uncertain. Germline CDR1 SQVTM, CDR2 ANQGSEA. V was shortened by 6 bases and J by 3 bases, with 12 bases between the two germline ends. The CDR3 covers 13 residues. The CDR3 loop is CSVQTKSYNEQFF. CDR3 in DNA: TGCAGCGTCCAGACAAAAAGCTACAATGAGCAGTTCTTC.

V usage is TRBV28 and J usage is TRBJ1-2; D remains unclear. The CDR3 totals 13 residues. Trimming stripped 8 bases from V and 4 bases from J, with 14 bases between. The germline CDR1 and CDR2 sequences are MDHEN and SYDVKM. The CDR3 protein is CASLREVGYGYTF. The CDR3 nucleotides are TGTGCCAGCCTCCGGGAGGTTGGCTATGGCTACACCTTC.

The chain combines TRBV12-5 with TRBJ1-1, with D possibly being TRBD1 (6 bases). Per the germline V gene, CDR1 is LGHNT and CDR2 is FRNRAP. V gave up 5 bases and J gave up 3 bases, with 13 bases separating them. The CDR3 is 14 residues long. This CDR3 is CASGLGQWHTEAFF. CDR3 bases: TGTGCTAGTGGTCTCGGACAGTGGCACACTGAAGCTTTCTTT.

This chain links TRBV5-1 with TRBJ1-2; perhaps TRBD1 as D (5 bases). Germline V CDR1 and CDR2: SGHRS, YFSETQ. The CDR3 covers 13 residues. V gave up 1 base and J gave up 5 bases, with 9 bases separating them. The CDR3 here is CASSLPGQYGYTF. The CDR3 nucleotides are TGCGCCAGCAGCTTGCCAGGGCAATATGGCTACACCTTC.

The CDR3 reads CASSPPLSYEQYF. The CDR3 DNA reads TGTGCCAGCTCACCCCCTCTGTCCTACGAGCAGTACTTC. This chain uses TRBV18 with TRBJ2-7; D not certain. This CDR3 comprises 13 residues. V lost 3 bases and J lost 1, with 7 bases in between. Germline CDR1 KGHSH, CDR2 LQKENI.

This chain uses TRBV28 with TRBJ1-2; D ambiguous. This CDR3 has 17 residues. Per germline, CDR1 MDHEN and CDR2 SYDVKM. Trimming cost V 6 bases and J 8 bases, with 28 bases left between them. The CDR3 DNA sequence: TGTGCCAGCAGCCCCAGAATGAGGCCAATGGATGCGCGCGGCTACACCTTC. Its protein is CASSPRMRPMDARGYTF.